This section outlines one T cell receptor beta chain sequence together with its context. Antigen specificity is unknown. This sample is part of a study of vaccination effects on CD4 cells after COVID-19. The CDR3 has 17 residues. V was trimmed by 2 bases and J by 4 bases, leaving 18 bases between them. From germline, CDR1 is LNHDA and CDR2 SQIVND (reference sequence). Data came from immunoSEQ multiplex PCR; TCRdb stores just in-frame clones and leaves some out. The table lists roughly 41,000 clones, under 85% of them singletons, with roughly 15% in the top ten. Antigen-specific CD4+ T cells were expanded (with viral peptide pools) by the ViraFEST assay ahead of sequencing. Having been cultured for around ten days, the cells underwent CD4+ T cell isolation. Vaccination of participants consisted of two doses of either the BNT162b2 or mRNA-1273 vaccine.

The source of this sequence is a human donor who received a COVID-19 vaccine. The material sequenced was CD4+ T cells from PBMCs cultured with HCoV-OC43 spike peptides, taken after COVID-19 vaccination. The sample's subset: HCoV-OC43 spike overlapping peptide pool stimulation. The chain uses TRBV19 and TRBJ1-3; D may be TRBD1 (6 bases). Written as DNA, the CDR3 is TGTGCCAGTAGTATACCCCAAAGGGGGAGAGCGGGAAACACCATATATTTT. Encoded protein: CASSIPQRGRAGNTIYF.